The 13 T cell receptor beta chains reported below all come from one sample, sequenced in a study of CD8 T cells in Susac syndrome. Reverse transcription used about 0.5 to 1 ug RNA and random hexamers. Using its own MiXCR run on the immunoSEQ multiplex PCR reads, TCRdb lists one record per CDR3 protein. The sample has approximately 74,000 distinct CDR3 sequences; about 93% are singletons. The specimen sequenced was CD8+ T cells from PBMCs. These receptor sequences come from a human donor with Susac syndrome.

This clonotype occurred once. CDR3 sequence: CASSQEDLAETYNEQFF. CDR3 bases: TGTGCCAGCAGCCAAGAAGACTTAGCGGAAACGTACAATGAGCAGTTCTTC. The chain employs TRBV3-1 and TRBJ2-1; D possibly corresponds to TRBD2 (6 bases). The CDR3 extends over 17 amino acids. Trimming shortened V by 0 bases and J by 4 bases, and 16 bases separated the two germline ends. Germline V gene sequence: CDR1 LGHDT, CDR2 YNNKEL (reference sequence).

The gene calls are TRBV24-1 and TRBJ2-1; TRBD2 aligns across 10 bases. The CDR3 is made up of 15 amino acids. With V trimmed by 4 bases and J by 7 bases, 6 bases remained unmatched. Germline-derived CDR1 and CDR2 are KGHDR and SFDVKD. The CDR3: CATSDLGLATNEQFF. CDR3 DNA sequence: TGTGCCACCAGTGACCTGGGACTAGCGACAAATGAGCAGTTCTTC.

The chain links TRBV5-4 to TRBJ1-3; tentatively, D is TRBD1 (6 bases). The CDR3 contains 14 residues. Deletions cut 4 bases from V and 8 bases from J, with 16 bases between. Germline CDR1 and CDR2: SGHNT and YYREEE (reference sequence). CDR3 protein: CASSHKRTVDTIYF. CDR3 DNA: TGTGCCAGCAGCCATAAAAGGACAGTGGACACCATATATTTT.

The chain recombines TRBV29-1 with TRBJ1-2; 9 bases are shared with TRBD1. The CDR3 is 13 amino acids. Trimming took 2 bases from V and 6 from J; bases not matched to a gene: 4. The germline gives CDR1 SQVTM, CDR2 ANQGSEA. The CDR3 sequence is CSVEPQGANGYTF. Here the CDR3 DNA reads TGCAGCGTTGAACCACAGGGGGCGAATGGCTACACCTTC.

The genes are TRBV24-1 and TRBJ2-1; TRBD2 agrees at 9 bases. V shed 4 bases, J shed 0 bases, and the junction held 3 bases outside the gene matches. This CDR3 spans 16 amino acids. The germline gives CDR1 KGHDR, CDR2 SFDVKD. The CDR3 DNA is TGTGCCACCAGTGACCTTAGCGGGAGCTCCTACAATGAGCAGTTCTTC. Protein sequence: CATSDLSGSSYNEQFF.

The chain couples TRBV24-1 to TRBJ1-2, with TRBD1 matching 7 bases. The germline V gene encodes CDR1 KGHDR and CDR2 SFDVKD. Unmatched junction bases numbered 8, after V lost 2 bases and J lost 6 bases. The CDR3 runs 15 residues. CDR3 bases: TGTGCCACCAGTGATTCGTCAGACAGGGTTGATGGCTACACCTTC. This codes for CATSDSSDRVDGYTF.

The chain uses TRBV6-1 and TRBJ2-5; the D gene could be TRBD1 or TRBD2 (6 bases each). The CDR3 has 16 amino acids. The V end lost 7 bases, the J end lost 5 bases, and 23 bases lay between the germline ends. The germline CDR1 and CDR2 sequences are MNHNS and SASEGT. In DNA form, the CDR3 reads TGTGCCAGCACGATGGGAGGACAGCCCTCCGGTGAGACCCAGTACTTC. Its translation: CASTMGGQPSGETQYF.

V usage is TRBV19 and J usage is TRBJ1-1; D not certain. CDR3 length equals 14 residues. Per germline, CDR1 LNHDA and CDR2 SQIVND (reference sequence). V was cut by 6 bases and J by 1 base, with 12 bases left in between. The CDR3 nucleotides are TGTGCCAGTAGGCCAAGAGACCCGAACACTGAAGCTTTCTTT. Protein: CASRPRDPNTEAFF.

The V gene is TRBV7-2, the J gene TRBJ2-1; no clear D gene. This CDR3 has 15 residues. Between the trimmed V and J ends, which lost 1 base and 1 base, there was a span of 8 bases. Germline-derived CDR1 and CDR2 are SGHTA and FQGNSA. In nucleotides, the CDR3 is TGTGCCAGCAGCTTAGTGGTTACGTCCTACAATGAGCAGTTCTTC. This sequence encodes CASSLVVTSYNEQFF.

This clonotype is a singleton in its sample. This sequence joins TRBV28 and TRBJ2-1; D unclear. Looked up from germline, CDR1 is MDHEN and CDR2 is SYDVKM. The CDR3 has 17 amino acids. Deletions cut 5 bases from V and 0 bases from J, with 17 bases between. The CDR3 nucleotides are TGTGCCAGCAGTCCCGCCGATGGCGGCAGCTCCTACAATGAGCAGTTCTTC. It yields the protein CASSPADGGSSYNEQFF. Full variable domain (missing parts from reference TRBV28 and TRBJ2-1): DVKVTQSSRYLVKRTGEKVFLECVQDMDHENMFWYRQDPGLGLRLIYFSYDVKMKEKGDIPEGYSVSREKKERFSLILESASTNQTSMYLCASSPADGGSSYNEQFFGPGTRLTVL.

The J gene is TRBJ2-5, the V gene TRBV7-9; D not resolved. The V end lost 1 base, the J end lost 5 bases, and 8 bases lay between the germline ends. This CDR3 contains 13 residues. CDR1 and CDR2 (germline): SEHNR, FQNEAQ (reference sequence). CDR3 in DNA: TGTGCCAGCAGCTTAGGTTTTGAGGAGACCCAGTACTTC. Amino acid sequence: CASSLGFEETQYF. The entire variable domain, with the rest obtained from reference TRBV7-9 and TRBJ2-5, is as follows: DTGVSQNPRHKITKRGQNVTFRCDPISEHNRLYWYRQTLGQGPEFLTYFQNEAQLEKSRLLSDRFSAERPKGSFSTLEIQRTEQGDSAMYLCASSLGFEETQYFGPGTRLLVL.

The CDR3 sequence: CASSLGFDGSYEQYF. The CDR3, as DNA: TGTGCCAGCAGCTTAGGGTTCGACGGCTCCTACGAGCAGTACTTC. The chain has TRBV7-9 and TRBJ2-7; no clear D. Germline assignment: CDR1 SEHNR and CDR2 FQNEAQ (reference sequence). The CDR3 totals 15 residues. The ends were cut back, 1 base at V and 0 bases at J, with 10 bases in the middle. The full variable domain, its missing parts supplied by reference TRBV7-9 and TRBJ2-7, is DTGVSQNPRHKITKRGQNVTFRCDPISEHNRLYWYRQTLGQGPEFLTYFQNEAQLEKSRLLSDRFSAERPKGSFSTLEIQRTEQGDSAMYLCASSLGFDGSYEQYFGPGTRLTVT.

The chain couples TRBV30 to TRBJ2-5, with 9 bases matching TRBD2. The CDR3 totals 14 residues. V lost 2 bases, J lost 4 bases, and 5 bases stayed unmatched. From germline, CDR1 is GTSNPN and CDR2 SVGIG (reference sequence). Written as DNA, the CDR3 is TGTGCCTGGAGTCAAGCGGGAGGAGGAGAGACCCAGTACTTC. Translating gives CAWSQAGGGETQYF.